Listed below are T cell receptor beta chains from one sample, sequenced in a study of blood T cell repertoires in COVID-19. Produced via immunoSEQ multiplex PCR; TCRdb's table is partial and in-frame only. The sample has some 170,000 clones; around four fifths are singletons. The material sequenced was peripheral blood. All receptors derive from a woman older than 75 with active or convalescent COVID-19. Both conserved end residues are part of each CDR3. The D gene is left open where the match is weak. Not every row has a clone size; where given, it reads once, few, many or a size class.

J gene: TRBJ2-1
D gene: .
clone size: .
V gene: TRBV7-3
CDR3 protein: CASSLDRGNEQFF
CDR3 DNA: TGTGCCAGCAGCCTCGATCGGGGGAATGAGCAGTTCTTC

J gene: TRBJ1-5
D gene: TRBD1
clone size: .
V gene: TRBV7-2
CDR3 protein: CASSLAGQGIQPQHF
CDR3 DNA: TGTGCCAGCAGCTTAGCGGGACAGGGGATTCAGCCCCAGCATTTT

J gene: TRBJ1-4
D gene: TRBD1
clone size: few
V gene: TRBV11-3
CDR3 protein: CASSLGQGNEKLFF
CDR3 DNA: TGTGCCAGCAGCTTGGGACAGGGCAATGAAAAACTGTTTTTT

J gene: TRBJ1-1
D gene: .
clone size: once
V gene: TRBV9
CDR3 protein: CASSVGPGGEAFF
CDR3 DNA: TGTGCCAGCAGCGTAGGCCCGGGGGGTGAAGCTTTCTTT

J gene: TRBJ1-6
D gene: .
clone size: .
V gene: TRBV6-2/TRBV6-3
CDR3 protein: CASSYGQGTSSPLHF
CDR3 DNA: TGTGCCAGCAGTTACGGGCAGGGGACGAGTTCACCCCTCCACTTT

J gene: TRBJ2-1
D gene: .
clone size: .
V gene: TRBV7-7
CDR3 protein: CASSLDPGAMGEQFF
CDR3 DNA: TGTGCTAGCAGCTTAGATCCAGGGGCTATGGGGGAGCAGTTCTTC

J gene: TRBJ2-5
D gene: TRBD1
clone size: once
V gene: TRBV4-1
CDR3 protein: CASSQYHTGTGQYQETQYF
CDR3 DNA: TGCGCCAGCAGCCAGTACCATACGGGGACAGGACAGTACCAAGAGACCCAGTACTTC

J gene: TRBJ1-1
D gene: TRBD1
clone size: .
V gene: TRBV18
CDR3 protein: CASSPPSGGTHRNTEAFF
CDR3 DNA: TGTGCCAGCTCACCACCGTCAGGGGGGACCCATCGGAACACTGAAGCTTTCTTT

J gene: TRBJ1-5
D gene: .
clone size: .
V gene: TRBV6-5
CDR3 protein: CASSPGERRQPQHF
CDR3 DNA: TGTGCCAGCAGCCCGGGAGAAAGAAGGCAGCCCCAGCATTTT

J gene: TRBJ2-3
D gene: .
clone size: .
V gene: TRBV5-1
CDR3 protein: CASSLDSTSTDTQYF
CDR3 DNA: TGCGCCAGCAGCTTGGACTCGACTAGCACAGATACGCAGTATTTT

J gene: TRBJ2-7
D gene: .
clone size: .
V gene: TRBV11-3
CDR3 protein: CASSLGVGSSEQYF
CDR3 DNA: TGTGCCAGCAGCTTAGGGGTAGGGAGTAGCGAGCAGTACTTC

J gene: TRBJ1-5
D gene: .
clone size: .
V gene: TRBV6-2/TRBV6-3
CDR3 protein: CASSPTIVRNQPQHF
CDR3 DNA: TGTGCCAGCAGCCCGACAATCGTCCGAAATCAGCCCCAGCATTTT

J gene: TRBJ1-2
D gene: .
clone size: .
V gene: TRBV30
CDR3 protein: CAWSARTLYTF
CDR3 DNA: TGTGCCTGGAGTGCCCGGACTCTCTACACCTTC

J gene: TRBJ1-1
D gene: .
clone size: .
V gene: TRBV3-1/TRBV3-2
CDR3 protein: CASSQVTGYTEAFF
CDR3 DNA: TGTGCCAGCAGCCAAGTAACAGGGTACACTGAAGCTTTCTTT

J gene: TRBJ1-2
D gene: .
clone size: once
V gene: TRBV2
CDR3 protein: CASSSTQDYGYTF
CDR3 DNA: TGTGCCAGCAGTTCTACTCAAGACTATGGCTACACCTTC

J gene: TRBJ1-1
D gene: .
clone size: .
V gene: TRBV7-9
CDR3 protein: CASSYVLEGTEAFF
CDR3 DNA: TGTGCCAGCAGCTATGTCCTAGAAGGCACTGAAGCTTTCTTT

J gene: TRBJ2-3
D gene: .
clone size: .
V gene: TRBV7-8
CDR3 protein: CASSFQIPDTQYF
CDR3 DNA: TGTGCCAGCAGCTTCCAAATTCCAGATACGCAGTATTTT

J gene: TRBJ1-6
D gene: .
clone size: .
V gene: TRBV5-1
CDR3 protein: CASSSGTRVASSYNSPLHF
CDR3 DNA: TGCGCCAGCAGCTCTGGGACAAGGGTAGCAAGCTCCTATAATTCACCCCTCCACTTT

J gene: TRBJ1-3
D gene: TRBD1
clone size: .
V gene: TRBV6-6
CDR3 protein: CASSLSPGTVTSGNTIYF
CDR3 DNA: TGTGCCAGCAGTCTCAGTCCCGGGACAGTTACCTCTGGAAACACCATATATTTT

J gene: TRBJ2-1
D gene: TRBD1
clone size: .
V gene: TRBV11-3
CDR3 protein: CASSLGGQGGGEQFF
CDR3 DNA: TGTGCCAGCAGCTTAGGAGGACAGGGTGGGGGTGAGCAGTTCTTC

J gene: TRBJ2-7
D gene: .
clone size: .
V gene: TRBV6-5
CDR3 protein: CASTRVYEQYF
CDR3 DNA: TGTGCCAGCACCCGTGTTTACGAGCAGTACTTC

J gene: TRBJ2-7
D gene: .
clone size: .
V gene: TRBV12-3/TRBV12-4
CDR3 protein: CASSPASYEQYF
CDR3 DNA: TGTGCCAGCAGCCCGGCTAGCTACGAGCAGTACTTC

J gene: TRBJ2-7
D gene: .
clone size: .
V gene: TRBV11-1
CDR3 protein: CASSLGKTATYEQYF
CDR3 DNA: TGTGCCAGCAGCTTAGGGAAGACAGCCACCTACGAGCAGTACTTC

J gene: TRBJ2-3
D gene: .
clone size: .
V gene: TRBV2
CDR3 protein: CASRVHYTDTQYF
CDR3 DNA: TGTGCCAGCAGGGTACACTACACAGATACGCAGTATTTT

J gene: TRBJ1-1
D gene: TRBD1
clone size: .
V gene: TRBV7-2
CDR3 protein: CASSSDRVTEAFF
CDR3 DNA: TGTGCCAGCAGCTCAGACAGGGTCACTGAAGCTTTCTTT

J gene: TRBJ2-5
D gene: .
clone size: .
V gene: TRBV5-1
CDR3 protein: CASSPAEIQETQYF
CDR3 DNA: TGCGCCAGCTCTCCGGCGGAGATCCAAGAGACCCAGTACTTC

J gene: TRBJ2-3
D gene: .
clone size: .
V gene: TRBV24-1
CDR3 protein: CATSVPGADTQYF
CDR3 DNA: TGTGCCACCAGCGTCCCAGGGGCAGATACGCAGTATTTT

J gene: TRBJ1-2
D gene: TRBD1
clone size: .
V gene: TRBV28
CDR3 protein: CASSPGQGRGYTF
CDR3 DNA: TGTGCCAGCAGTCCGGGACAGGGGCGAGGCTACACCTTC

J gene: TRBJ2-4
D gene: .
clone size: .
V gene: TRBV7-2
CDR3 protein: CASSLGSGSAKNIQYF
CDR3 DNA: TGTGCCAGCAGCTTAGGGAGCGGGTCAGCCAAAAACATTCAGTACTTC

J gene: TRBJ1-2
D gene: TRBD1
clone size: once
V gene: TRBV7-9
CDR3 protein: CAPGPRDRDGYTF
CDR3 DNA: TGTGCCCCTGGGCCCCGGGACAGGGATGGCTACACCTTC

J gene: TRBJ1-1
D gene: TRBD1
clone size: once
V gene: TRBV19
CDR3 protein: CASKETGVKTEAFF
CDR3 DNA: TGTGCCAGTAAAGAGACAGGGGTAAAAACTGAAGCTTTCTTT

J gene: TRBJ1-2
D gene: .
clone size: .
V gene: TRBV3-1/TRBV3-2
CDR3 protein: CASSPDTGISYGYTF
CDR3 DNA: TGTGCCAGCAGCCCGGATACAGGGATTTCCTATGGCTACACCTTC

J gene: TRBJ1-1
D gene: TRBD1
clone size: .
V gene: TRBV7-9
CDR3 protein: CASSFLPGQGAHTEAFF
CDR3 DNA: TGTGCCAGCAGCTTCCTTCCGGGACAGGGGGCGCATACTGAAGCTTTCTTT

J gene: TRBJ2-7
D gene: .
clone size: .
V gene: TRBV5-1
CDR3 protein: CASSLGGASSYEQYF
CDR3 DNA: TGCGCCAGCAGCTTAGGAGGGGCTAGCTCCTACGAGCAGTACTTC

J gene: TRBJ1-3
D gene: TRBD1
clone size: few
V gene: TRBV5-6
CDR3 protein: CASRGTGSSGNTIYF
CDR3 DNA: TGTGCCAGCAGGGGGACAGGGAGCTCTGGAAACACCATATATTTT

J gene: TRBJ1-1
D gene: TRBD1
clone size: .
V gene: TRBV6-5
CDR3 protein: CASSYMRQGSTEAFF
CDR3 DNA: TGTGCCAGCAGTTACATGAGACAGGGGTCCACCGAAGCTTTCTTT

J gene: TRBJ1-6
D gene: TRBD1
clone size: .
V gene: TRBV7-2
CDR3 protein: CASSNRDRDSPLHF
CDR3 DNA: TGTGCCAGCAGCAACCGGGACAGGGACTCACCCCTCCACTTT

J gene: TRBJ1-2
D gene: TRBD1
clone size: many
V gene: TRBV6-2/TRBV6-3
CDR3 protein: CASSDRERGYGYTF
CDR3 DNA: TGTGCCAGCAGCGACAGGGAGAGGGGCTATGGCTACACCTTC

J gene: TRBJ2-7
D gene: TRBD1
clone size: .
V gene: TRBV11-2
CDR3 protein: CASSQDRTSYEQYF
CDR3 DNA: TGTGCCAGCAGCCAGGACAGGACCTCCTACGAGCAGTACTTC

J gene: TRBJ1-2
D gene: TRBD1
clone size: once
V gene: TRBV11-3
CDR3 protein: CASGRGQGDYGYTF
CDR3 DNA: TGTGCCAGCGGTAGGGGACAGGGTGACTATGGCTACACCTTC

J gene: TRBJ1-2
D gene: .
clone size: .
V gene: TRBV27
CDR3 protein: CASSRRQMDGYTF
CDR3 DNA: TGTGCCAGCAGCCGACGACAAATGGATGGCTACACCTTC

J gene: TRBJ2-2
D gene: .
clone size: .
V gene: TRBV2
CDR3 protein: CAMRITGELFF
CDR3 DNA: TGTGCCATGAGGATCACCGGGGAGCTGTTTTTT

J gene: TRBJ1-6
D gene: .
clone size: .
V gene: TRBV5-4
CDR3 protein: CASSLDGYGSYNSPLHF
CDR3 DNA: TGTGCCAGCAGCTTGGATGGTTACGGGTCCTATAATTCACCCCTCCACTTT

J gene: TRBJ2-7
D gene: TRBD1
clone size: .
V gene: TRBV5-4
CDR3 protein: CASSSPGTGGYEQYF
CDR3 DNA: TGTGCCAGCAGCTCCCCGGGGACAGGGGGGTACGAGCAGTACTTC

J gene: TRBJ2-1
D gene: .
clone size: .
V gene: TRBV4-1
CDR3 protein: CASSQGGVGEQFF
CDR3 DNA: TGCGCCAGCAGCCAGGGGGGAGTGGGTGAGCAGTTCTTC

J gene: TRBJ1-2
D gene: TRBD1
clone size: .
V gene: TRBV4-3
CDR3 protein: CASSPGTGGVYGYTF
CDR3 DNA: TGCGCCAGCAGCCCCGGGACAGGGGGCGTCTATGGCTACACCTTC

J gene: TRBJ2-1
D gene: TRBD2
clone size: .
V gene: TRBV7-8
CDR3 protein: CASRPGRGGRYNEQFF
CDR3 DNA: TGTGCCAGCCGCCCAGGGCGGGGGGGAAGGTACAATGAGCAGTTCTTC

J gene: TRBJ1-6
D gene: .
clone size: .
V gene: TRBV7-2
CDR3 protein: CASSSQSRNSPLHF
CDR3 DNA: TGTGCCAGCAGCTCACAGTCTCGTAATTCACCCCTCCACTTT

J gene: TRBJ2-3
D gene: .
clone size: once
V gene: TRBV18
CDR3 protein: CASSPPRGPTNTDTQYF
CDR3 DNA: TGTGCCAGCTCACCACCGCGGGGCCCTACTAACACAGATACGCAGTATTTT

J gene: TRBJ1-3
D gene: TRBD1
clone size: .
V gene: TRBV14
CDR3 protein: CASSFDRGRGTIYF
CDR3 DNA: TGTGCCAGCAGCTTCGACAGGGGGCGAGGCACCATATATTTT

J gene: TRBJ1-5
D gene: TRBD1
clone size: .
V gene: TRBV10-2
CDR3 protein: CASSDRTGASNQPQHF
CDR3 DNA: TGCGCCAGCAGTGATAGGACAGGGGCGAGCAATCAGCCCCAGCATTTT

J gene: TRBJ2-1
D gene: TRBD2
clone size: .
V gene: TRBV6-5
CDR3 protein: CASSPGLAGYNEQFF
CDR3 DNA: TGTGCCAGCAGTCCGGGACTAGCGGGATACAATGAGCAGTTCTTC

J gene: TRBJ1-1
D gene: .
clone size: .
V gene: TRBV7-9
CDR3 protein: CASSFGMNTEAFF
CDR3 DNA: TGTGCCAGCAGCTTCGGTATGAACACTGAAGCTTTCTTT

J gene: TRBJ1-2
D gene: .
clone size: .
V gene: TRBV6-5
CDR3 protein: CASSYTRGNNYGYTF
CDR3 DNA: TGTGCCAGCAGTTATACAAGGGGGAACAACTATGGCTACACCTTC